Following are 25 T cell receptor beta chains from one sample sequenced in a study of cytomegalovirus exposure and HLA in healthy donors. PCR used 60 Vbeta primers and 13 Jbeta primers. The protocol was immunoSEQ multiplex PCR, while the TCRdb copy is restricted to in-frame clones and leaves out a portion. The sample has approximately 150,000 clones, 75% seen once. Specimen: PBMCs. The receptors were sampled from a male donor in good health and CMV-seronegative.

For this clone: In the same sample, other DNA sequences code for this CDR3. The chain employs TRBV21-1 and TRBJ1-5; TRBD1, as called in the table, went unchecked against the DNA. TRBV21-1 has pseudogene status. CDR3 length: 17 amino acids. The CDR3 is CASSKGQGHYSNQPQHF. The CDR3, as DNA: TGTGCCAGCAGCAAAGGTCAGGGACACTATAGCAATCAGCCTCAGCATTTT.

The V and J genes are TRBV6-6 and TRBJ2-7; 10 bases are a match to TRBD1. The germline V gene encodes CDR1 MNHNY and CDR2 SVGAGI (reference sequence). The CDR3 runs to 14 residues. V shed 7 bases, J shed 7 bases, and the junction held 10 bases outside the gene matches. The CDR3 nucleotides are TGTGCCAGCAAAGACCGGGACAGGGGAATTGAGCAGTACTTC. This codes for CASKDRDRGIEQYF.

V usage is TRBV6-1 and J usage is TRBJ1-6, with D possibly matching TRBD1 (5 bases). CDR1 and CDR2 from the germline V gene are MNHNS and SASEGT. V lost 2 bases and J lost 8, with 13 bases in between. CDR3 size: 15 residues. In nucleotides, the CDR3 is TGTGCCAGCAGTGAATTCGCGTGGGGGGATTCACCCCTCCACTTT. It encodes CASSEFAWGDSPLHF.

This clone was seen only a few times. V is TRBV7-8 and J is TRBJ2-1; D unclear. Trimming removed 0 bases at V and 6 bases at J, with 9 bases between. This CDR3 spans 14 amino acids. CDR1 is SGHVS and CDR2 is FQNEAQ in the germline V gene. As DNA, the CDR3 is TGTGCCAGCAGCTTAGCGATTAGCCCCAATGAGCAGTTCTTC. Translating it yields CASSLAISPNEQFF.

V and J are TRBV7-3 and TRBJ1-2; the match to TRBD1 covers 8 bases. Germline V gene lookup returns CDR1 SGHTA and CDR2 FQGTGA. CDR3 size: 15 residues. V lost 0 bases and J lost 4; bases outside the gene matches: 4. CDR3 in amino acids: CASSLTGQVGYGYTF. The CDR3 DNA is TGTGCCAGCAGCTTAACGGGACAGGTTGGCTATGGCTACACCTTC. The entire variable domain, with the rest obtained from reference TRBV7-3 and TRBJ1-2, is as follows: GAGVSQTPSNKVTEKGKYVELRCDPISGHTALYWYRQSLGQGPEFLIYFQGTGAADDSGLPNDRFFAVRPEGSVSTLKIQRTERGDSAVYLCASSLTGQVGYGYTFGSGTRLTVV.

The chain employs TRBV6-5 and TRBJ2-3; no firm D call. V was trimmed by 6 bases and J by 0 bases, leaving 4 bases between them. CDR1 MNHEY and CDR2 SVGAGI come from the germline V gene. CDR3 length: 12 amino acids. CDR3 nucleotides: TGTGCCAGCAGGGGCAGCACAGATACGCAGTATTTT. This encodes CASRGSTDTQYF.

The chain couples TRBV18 to TRBJ1-5; D ambiguous. The germline V and J ends were trimmed by 4 bases and 0 bases, with 10 bases remaining between them. Germline lookup yields CDR1 KGHSH and CDR2 LQKENI. This CDR3 has 15 amino acids. The CDR3 reads CASSLSRFSNQPQHF. CDR3 nucleotide sequence: TGTGCCAGCTCACTCTCTCGGTTTAGCAATCAGCCCCAGCATTTT.

The chain joins TRBV7-9 to TRBJ2-3; TRBD2 might be the D (7 bases). The CDR3 has 17 amino acids. Germline CDR1 and CDR2: SEHNR and FQNEAQ (reference sequence). V gave up 2 bases and J gave up 3 bases, with 18 bases separating them. CDR3 nucleotide sequence: TGTGCCAGCAGCTTATTTCAGGGGCGGGAGATGACAGATACGCAGTATTTT. Amino acids: CASSLFQGREMTDTQYF.

The gene calls are TRBV5-5 and TRBJ2-7, with TRBD1 as a possible D gene (5 bases). V lost 4 bases to trimming and J lost 3 bases, with 11 bases between them. This CDR3 has 13 residues. The germline V gene encodes CDR1 SGHKS and CDR2 YYEKEE (reference sequence). This CDR3 is CASSLPQVYEQYF. In nucleotides, the CDR3 is TGTGCCAGCAGCCTACCACAGGTCTACGAGCAGTACTTC.

This clone came up once. The chain has TRBV7-8 and TRBJ2-1; D perhaps matches TRBD1 (6 bases). The CDR3 sequence is 13 residues long. Looked up from germline, CDR1 is SGHVS and CDR2 is FQNEAQ. V was clipped by 5 bases and J by 10 bases, with 15 bases between them. In DNA form, the CDR3 reads TGTGCCAGCAGCATAGGGGGTTACAGGGAGCAGTTCTTC. Translation gives CASSIGGYREQFF.

The J gene is TRBJ2-7, the V gene TRBV6-1, with TRBD2 matching 9 bases. Germline V lookup: CDR1 MNHNS, CDR2 SASEGT. The CDR3 extends over 14 amino acids. Trimming removed 8 bases from V and 6 bases from J; junction bases left unmatched: 11. The CDR3 nucleotides are TGTGCCAGCTGCCCCCTGGCGGGGGGGCGCGAGCAGTACTTC. Its translation: CASCPLAGGREQYF.

The V call is TRBV7-8, the J call TRBJ2-5; TRBD2 is a possible D gene (5 bases). Germline-derived CDR1 and CDR2 are SGHVS and FQNEAQ. The CDR3 spans 14 residues. Trimming left V 6 bases short and J 2 bases short, with 13 bases between. The CDR3 loop reads CASSHGLIQETQYF. The CDR3 nucleotides are TGTGCCAGCAGTCACGGACTCATTCAAGAGACCCAGTACTTC.

The rearrangement uses TRBV19 and TRBJ1-1, with TRBD1 as a possible D gene (5 bases). V dropped 1 base and J dropped 4 bases, with 13 bases sitting between them. The length of the CDR3 is 15 residues. Germline-derived CDR1 and CDR2 are LNHDA and SQIVND (reference sequence). The CDR3 nucleotides read TGTGCCAGTAGTATAGGCCGGGGGTCGAGCACTGAAGCTTTCTTT. Translation: CASSIGRGSSTEAFF.

V and J are TRBV5-6 and TRBJ2-7; D ambiguous. V shed 1 base and J shed 0 bases, with 5 bases lying between them. The germline V gene encodes CDR1 SGHDT and CDR2 YYEEEE. CDR3 size: 13 residues. The CDR3 nucleotides read TGTGCCAGCAGCTTGCCCAGCTCCTACGAGCAGTACTTC. Translation gives CASSLPSSYEQYF.

The CDR3 loop is CASSPGQGSREKLFF. The CDR3 DNA follows: TGTGCCAGCAGTCCCGGACAGGGCTCTAGGGAAAAACTGTTTTTT. This chain connects TRBV25-1 to TRBJ1-4; 8 nucleotides agree with TRBD1. CDR3 length equals 15 residues. From germline, CDR1 is MGHDK and CDR2 SYGVNS. The V and J ends lost 5 bases and 8 bases, in that order; junction bases with no gene match: 10.

The chain is built from TRBV9 and TRBJ2-3; D may be TRBD2 (5 bases). The CDR3 extends over 16 amino acids. Germline values: CDR1 SGDLS, CDR2 YYNGEE. Deletions cut 0 bases from V and 0 bases from J, with 11 bases between. The CDR3: CASSVVAGLSTDTQYF. In DNA, the CDR3 is TGTGCCAGCAGCGTAGTGGCGGGTCTTAGCACAGATACGCAGTATTTT.

V is TRBV7-3 and J is TRBJ2-1; perhaps TRBD2 as D (6 bases). V lost 6 bases, J lost 3 bases, and 15 bases lay in between. Germline CDR1 SGHTA, CDR2 FQGTGA. The CDR3 loop spans 15 amino acids. The CDR3 is CASSLTPEGYNEQFF. CDR3 DNA: TGTGCCAGCAGTCTCACCCCGGAGGGCTACAATGAGCAGTTCTTC.

This chain uses TRBV18 with TRBJ1-4; a possible D gene is TRBD1 (6 bases). Germline V gene data show CDR1 as KGHSH and CDR2 as LQKENI. V shed 2 bases and J shed 8 bases, with 9 bases lying between them. This CDR3 is built from 13 residues. The CDR3 here is CASSPGGGEKLFF. CDR3 coding DNA: TGTGCCAGCTCACCAGGGGGCGGGGAAAAACTGTTTTTT.

The gene calls are TRBV27 and TRBJ1-3, with 7 bases lining up with TRBD1. CDR3 length: 16 residues. CDR1 is MNHEY, CDR2 SMNVEV, per germline (reference sequence). The V gene end was trimmed by 4 bases and the J gene end by 4 bases; junction bases not matched to a gene: 10. The CDR3 DNA follows: TGTGCCAGCAGTTGGTCCGCCGGGACAGCCGGAAACACCATATATTTT. Translated: CASSWSAGTAGNTIYF.

This chain connects TRBV7-3 to TRBJ1-2, with D uncertain. V shed 2 bases and J shed 2 bases, with 12 bases lying between them. Germline V gene data show CDR1 as SGHTA and CDR2 as FQGTGA. CDR3 length: 15 amino acids. The DNA for the CDR3 is TGTGCCAGCAGCTTAGGGCGGGCAAACAACTATGGCTACACCTTC. This gives the protein CASSLGRANNYGYTF.

The chain uses TRBV5-5 and TRBJ2-2; D gene unclear. The germline CDR1 and CDR2 sequences are SGHKS and YYEKEE (reference sequence). The CDR3 runs 13 residues. The V gene lost 3 bases and the J gene lost 2 bases, with 5 bases spanning the gap. The CDR3 region has the DNA TGTGCCAGCAGCTCAGGAAACACCGGGGAGCTGTTTTTT. Amino acid sequence: CASSSGNTGELFF.

The chain recombines TRBV4-2 with TRBJ2-5, with TRBD2 matching 11 bases. J lost 5 bases, V lost 8 bases, and 4 bases had no gene match. In germline, CDR1 is LGHNA, CDR2 YNFKEQ. The CDR3 covers 13 residues. The DNA of the CDR3 is TGTGCCAGCTCTTCTAGCGGGGGGGAGACCCAGTACTTC. It codes for CASSSSGGETQYF.

The chain recombines TRBV12-5 with TRBJ2-2; TRBD1 aligns across 9 bases. With V trimmed by 0 bases and J by 7 bases, 3 bases remained unmatched. Germline assignment: CDR1 LGHNT and CDR2 FRNRAP. The CDR3 covers 15 residues. The CDR3 reads CASGLVQGAVGELFF. The CDR3 DNA is TGTGCTAGTGGTTTGGTACAGGGGGCGGTCGGGGAGCTGTTTTTT.

The chain's CDR3 is CASSLRSGGASGTGELFF. The CDR3 DNA is TGTGCCAGCAGTTTAAGGTCAGGGGGCGCGTCGGGCACCGGGGAGCTGTTTTTT. V gene TRBV27 combines with J gene TRBJ2-2; 8 bases match TRBD1. The CDR3 runs to 18 residues. Germline-derived CDR1 and CDR2 are MNHEY and SMNVEV (reference sequence). V lost 2 bases, J lost 4 bases, and 12 bases stayed unmatched.

The chain combines TRBV7-2 with TRBJ1-5, with 7 bases aligning to TRBD1. J was trimmed by 0 bases and V by 5 bases; bases with no gene match: 10. This CDR3 is built from 17 residues. CDR1 and CDR2 from the germline V gene are SGHTA and FQGNSA. The CDR3 sequence is CASSAADRDYSNQPQHF. The CDR3 DNA follows: TGTGCCAGCAGCGCAGCCGACAGGGATTATAGCAATCAGCCCCAGCATTTT.